One sample yielded the 7 T cell receptor beta chains listed below, sequenced in a study of cytomegalovirus exposure and HLA in healthy donors. A multiplex PCR was run with 60 Vbeta primers and 13 Jbeta primers. The table came from immunoSEQ multiplex PCR; TCRdb's copy has only in-frame clones and leaves some out. Counted here are about 100,000 clones, around two thirds occurring once; the ten biggest clones make up over 3.5%. Specimen: PBMCs. Receptors originate from a man under 40 in good health and CMV-seropositive.

Only one count was recorded for this clone. The V gene is TRBV10-3, the J gene TRBJ2-5, with 7 nucleotides matching TRBD2. V was clipped by 3 bases and J by 0 bases; unmatched bases: 4. CDR1 is ENHRY and CDR2 is SYGVKD in the germline V gene. The CDR3 contains 15 residues. In nucleotides, the CDR3 is TGTGCCATCAGTGATTTCGGGGGGAACCAAGAGACCCAGTACTTC. Amino acid sequence: CAISDFGGNQETQYF.

V and J are TRBV14 and TRBJ1-2; TRBD1 might be the D (6 bases). Germline V gives CDR1 SGHDN, CDR2 FVKESK. The CDR3 loop spans 13 amino acids. Trimming took 0 bases from V and 5 from J, leaving 7 bases between them. The CDR3 region is CASSQETGYGYTF. CDR3 sequence (DNA): TGTGCCAGCAGCCAAGAGACAGGATATGGCTACACCTTC.

This clone has just a few counts. This chain connects TRBV29-1 to TRBJ2-3, with D maybe TRBD2 (6 bases). From germline, CDR1 is SQVTM and CDR2 ANQGSEA. Trimming removed 2 bases at V and 0 bases at J, with 9 bases between. This CDR3 has 14 residues. CDR3 sequence reads: CSVELASSTDTQYF. The CDR3 DNA is TGCAGCGTTGAACTAGCGTCTAGCACAGATACGCAGTATTTT.

CDR3 DNA sequence: TGTGCCAGCAGCCTACAGGGGGCGAACACTGAAGCTTTCTTT. Its protein is CASSLQGANTEAFF. This chain joins TRBV5-6 and TRBJ1-1; 9 positions match TRBD1. The V gene's germline CDR1 is SGHDT and CDR2 YYEEEE. The junction had 2 bases not matched to a gene; V was cut back by 4 bases and J by 1 base. This CDR3 region has 14 residues.

This clone was observed a few times. The CDR3 protein is CASSQKGQGVAGYTF. CDR3 bases: TGTGCCAGCAGCCAAAAGGGACAGGGAGTGGCTGGCTACACCTTC. The chain uses TRBV4-2 and TRBJ1-2; 9 nucleotides align to TRBD1. J lost 7 bases, V lost 2 bases, and 8 bases had no gene match. The CDR3 totals 15 residues. From germline, CDR1 is LGHNA and CDR2 YNFKEQ.

This clone was counted a single time. The junction departs from germline at one end; a sequencing error may be responsible. The CDR3 DNA sequence: TGTGCCGTCAGTGAGTCTGGTCAGGGGAGTGGCTACACCTTC. It specifies CAVSESGQGSGYTF. The J gene is TRBJ1-2, the V gene TRBV10-3; D possibly corresponds to TRBD1 (6 bases). The CDR3 covers 14 residues. Looked up from germline, CDR1 is ENHRY and CDR2 is SYGVKD.

The V gene is TRBV7-9, the J gene TRBJ1-1, with TRBD1 matching 8 bases. The trim removed 7 bases at V and 3 bases at J, leaving 4 bases unmatched. The CDR3 runs to 13 residues. Germline CDR1 reads SEHNR; CDR2 reads FQNEAQ (reference sequence). The CDR3 is CASITQGDTEAFF. CDR3 coding DNA: TGTGCCAGCATCACACAGGGGGACACTGAAGCTTTCTTT.